A single sample is the source of the 28 T cell receptor beta chains below, sequenced in a study of identical twins. TCRdb reprocessed the 5' RACE reads with MiXCR, giving one entry per CDR3 protein. The sample has under 900,000 distinct CDR3 sequences, roughly 18% seen once; the top ten hold approximately 14%. This sample was also put to use in a study of T cells expressing NK-cell markers.

Material: PBMCs. These receptor sequences come from a woman aged 18-29 years in good health.

CDR3 bases: TGTGCCAGCAGCTTAGCAGGGACTAGCGGGAGCAATGAGCAGTTCTTC. It yields the protein CASSLAGTSGSNEQFF. This chain connects TRBV7-9 to TRBJ2-1; the match to TRBD2 covers 14 bases. The germline V gene has CDR1 SEHNR and CDR2 FQNEAQ (reference sequence). The ends lost 0 bases at V and 6 bases at J; junction bases unmatched: 1. There are 16 residues in the CDR3.

This chain connects TRBV6-5 to TRBJ1-1; the D gene is possibly TRBD1 (6 bases). Per the germline V gene, CDR1 is MNHEY and CDR2 is SVGAGI. V lost 2 bases and J 1 base, leaving 14 bases between the germline ends. The CDR3 loop spans 16 amino acids. CDR3 amino acids: CASSYISTGSNTEAFF. For the CDR3, the DNA is TGTGCCAGCAGTTACATTTCGACAGGATCGAACACTGAAGCTTTCTTT.

J is TRBJ2-7 and V is TRBV29-1, with 8 bases lining up with TRBD1. The V gene's germline CDR1 is SQVTM and CDR2 ANQGSEA. The CDR3 totals 13 residues. V lost 4 bases, J lost 7 bases, and 9 bases stayed unmatched. The DNA for the CDR3 is TGCAGCGTTGGGGAGGACAGGGATGGGGAGCAGTACTTC. It specifies CSVGEDRDGEQYF.

This clonotype was seen a single time. The chain links TRBV7-2 to TRBJ2-7; perhaps TRBD2 as D (6 bases). The CDR3 is 16 amino acids. Between the trimmed V and J ends, which lost 5 bases and 0 bases, there was a span of 17 bases. Germline CDR1 and CDR2: SGHTA and FQGNSA. CDR3 sequence (DNA): TGTGCCAGCAGCGTTGTGGGGACTTCGAGCTCCTACGAGCAGTACTTC. Protein product: CASSVVGTSSSYEQYF.

The CDR3 sequence: CASSLVARGGYEQYF. As DNA, the CDR3 is TGCGCCAGCAGCCTTGTGGCGAGGGGGGGTTACGAGCAGTACTTC. The genes are TRBV4-3 and TRBJ2-7, with D perhaps matching TRBD2 (7 bases). The CDR3 has 15 residues. V was clipped by 4 bases and J by 4 bases, with 17 bases between them. Germline assignment: CDR1 LGHNA and CDR2 YSLEER.

This rearrangement joins TRBV7-2 to TRBJ2-5; perhaps TRBD2 as D (5 bases). The germline V gene has CDR1 SGHTA and CDR2 FQGNSA. V was pared by 6 bases and J by 5 bases, with 13 bases between. This CDR3 has 13 amino acids. In DNA form, the CDR3 reads TGTGCCAGCAGACCTGGAGGTATGGAGACCCAGTACTTC. This sequence encodes CASRPGGMETQYF. Together with reference TRBV7-2 and TRBJ2-5, the CDR3 gives the full variable domain: GAGVSQSPSNKVTEKGKDVELRCDPISGHTALYWYRQSLGQGLEFLIYFQGNSAPDKSGLPSDRFSAERTGGSVSTLTIQRTQQEDSAVYLCASRPGGMETQYFGPGTRLLVL.

This clonotype turned up a few times. The chain has TRBV10-3 and TRBJ1-2; 7 nucleotides match TRBD1. CDR3 length: 15 amino acids. Germline V lookup: CDR1 ENHRY, CDR2 SYGVKD. Trimming at V came to 7 bases and at J to 6 bases, leaving 14 bases not matched to a gene. CDR3 loop: CAIKRTGSHFDGYTF. DNA of the CDR3: TGTGCCATCAAACGGACAGGAAGCCATTTTGATGGCTACACCTTC.

The chain recombines TRBV29-1 with TRBJ2-7; 11 bases fit TRBD2. With V trimmed by 3 bases and J by 3 bases, 13 bases remained unmatched. Germline V gene lookup returns CDR1 SQVTM and CDR2 ANQGSEA. The CDR3 is 17 residues long. DNA of the CDR3: TGCAGCGTTGATTTTGCTGAGGCCGGGACTAGCGGCTACGAGCAGTACTTC. Its translation is CSVDFAEAGTSGYEQYF.

The chain carries TRBV5-1 and TRBJ2-7, with D possibly matching TRBD2 (7 bases). Trimming cost V 3 bases and J 4 bases, with 14 bases left between them. The CDR3 has 14 amino acids. Germline assignment: CDR1 SGHRS and CDR2 YFSETQ. The CDR3 DNA reads TGCGCCAGCAGCTGGGCGGCGGGGGCTTACGAGCAGTACTTC. Encoded protein: CASSWAAGAYEQYF.

This rearrangement joins TRBV5-5 to TRBJ1-4; D uncertain. CDR1 SGHKS and CDR2 YYEKEE come from the germline V gene (reference sequence). V was pared by 1 base and J by 8 bases, with 9 bases between. The CDR3 has 13 amino acids. The CDR3 region is CASSLTVTEKLFF. Written as DNA, the CDR3 is TGTGCCAGCAGCTTGACGGTCACAGAAAAACTGTTTTTT.

In its sample, this clonotype was seen a few times. V gene TRBV4-3 combines with J gene TRBJ2-7; possible D gene TRBD2, 5 bases. The germline V gene encodes CDR1 LGHNA and CDR2 YSLEER. V lost 2 bases and J 1 base, leaving 15 bases between the germline ends. There are 16 residues in the CDR3. The CDR3 protein is CASSQILGSGSYEQYF. For the CDR3, the DNA is TGCGCCAGCAGCCAAATCTTAGGTTCGGGGTCCTACGAGCAGTACTTC.

This clonotype was counted only a few times. The chain has TRBV7-2 and TRBJ1-3; 8 nucleotides match TRBD1. Looked up from germline, CDR1 is SGHTA and CDR2 is FQGNSA. V shed 8 bases and J 0 bases; nucleotides not matched to a gene: 6. The CDR3 runs 15 residues. This chain's CDR3 is CASRLTGASGNTIYF. As DNA, the CDR3 is TGTGCCAGCCGCCTGACAGGGGCCTCTGGAAACACCATATATTTT.

The table lists this clonotype with a few counts. CDR3 nucleotides: TGCGCCAGCAGCTCCAAGCAGAACACTGAAGCTTTCTTT. This codes for CASSSKQNTEAFF. V and J are TRBV5-1 and TRBJ1-1; D unresolved. The ends were cut back, 3 bases at V and 1 base at J, with 7 bases in the middle. The germline V gene has CDR1 SGHRS and CDR2 YFSETQ. The CDR3 is 13 amino acids.

This clonotype came up many times. The chain joins TRBV12-3 or TRBV12-4 to TRBJ2-7, with D uncertain. The V end was cut by 7 bases, the J end by 5 bases, with 12 bases between. This CDR3 contains 12 residues. This CDR3 is CASISRSHEQYF. The CDR3 nucleotides read TGTGCCAGCATTTCCCGTAGCCACGAGCAGTACTTC.

The CDR3 sequence is CASSPKTGGEQYF. In DNA, the CDR3 is TGTGCCAGCTCACCAAAGACAGGGGGGGAGCAGTACTTC. V is TRBV18 and J is TRBJ2-7, with 9 bases aligning to TRBD1. The J segment lost 7 bases and the V segment lost 2 bases, leaving 3 bases of the junction unmatched. The CDR3 consists of 13 residues. CDR1 is KGHSH and CDR2 is LQKENI in the germline V gene.

This clonotype was seen more than once but under ten times. This chain uses TRBV5-1 with TRBJ2-3; possible D gene TRBD2, 5 bases. CDR1 is SGHRS and CDR2 is YFSETQ in the germline V gene. The CDR3 covers 16 residues. V lost 0 bases, J lost 3 bases, and 14 bases lay in between. The CDR3 protein is CASSLAEALGTDTQYF. In nucleotides, the CDR3 is TGCGCCAGCAGCTTGGCGGAGGCGCTGGGGACAGATACGCAGTATTTT. The variable domain in full, completed from reference TRBV5-1 and TRBJ2-3, reads KAGVTQTPRYLIKTRGQQVTLSCSPISGHRSVSWYQQTPGQGLQFLFEYFSETQRNKGNFPGRFSGRQFSNSRSEMNVSTLELGDSALYLCASSLAEALGTDTQYFGPGTRLTVL.

The rearrangement uses TRBV7-2 and TRBJ2-7; no firm D call. Germline V lookup: CDR1 SGHTA, CDR2 FQGNSA. There are 12 residues in the CDR3. V lost 3 bases and J lost 0, with 3 bases in between. The CDR3 DNA follows: TGTGCCAGCAGCTTTCCCTCCTACGAGCAGTACTTC. This gives the protein CASSFPSYEQYF.

The chain couples TRBV12-3 or TRBV12-4 to TRBJ2-7; D is perhaps TRBD2 (6 bases). V was pared by 3 bases and J by 5 bases, with 17 bases between. This CDR3 has 15 amino acids. The CDR3 reads CASSFHGGDRDEQYF. In DNA form, the CDR3 reads TGTGCCAGCAGTTTCCATGGCGGGGATCGCGACGAGCAGTACTTC.

J is TRBJ2-1 and V is TRBV5-1; 8 bases align to TRBD2. CDR1 and CDR2 (germline): SGHRS, YFSETQ. The CDR3 consists of 15 residues. Trimming removed 0 bases from V and 5 bases from J; junction bases left unmatched: 4. The CDR3 DNA sequence: TGCGCCAGCAGCTTGGGGGGACTAGTCGACAATGAGCAGTTCTTC. Protein sequence: CASSLGGLVDNEQFF.

V gene TRBV7-2 combines with J gene TRBJ2-2, with D perhaps matching TRBD1 (6 bases). The ends were cut back, 2 bases at V and 3 bases at J, with 10 bases in the middle. The CDR3 is 15 residues long. Germline CDR1 reads SGHTA; CDR2 reads FQGNSA. CDR3 DNA: TGTGCCAGCAGCTTACAGGGGATATACACCGGGGAGCTGTTTTTT. Its protein product is CASSLQGIYTGELFF.

This clonotype was detected ten times or more. The chain has TRBV7-8 and TRBJ1-1, with a weak D call TRBD1 (5 bases). V dropped 4 bases and J dropped 1 base, with 13 bases sitting between them. This CDR3 contains 15 residues. Germline V lookup: CDR1 SGHVS, CDR2 FQNEAQ. The CDR3 here is CASSYTAGGNTEAFF. Written as DNA, the CDR3 is TGTGCCAGCAGCTACACGGCCGGGGGGAACACTGAAGCTTTCTTT.

In this sample, this clonotype turned up a few times. The chain recombines TRBV4-2 with TRBJ2-1, with D unresolved. This CDR3 contains 16 residues. V gave up 0 bases and J gave up 0 bases, with 9 bases separating them. Germline CDR1 and CDR2: LGHNA and YNFKEQ. The CDR3: CASSQEKLPSYNEQFF. The DNA for the CDR3 is TGTGCCAGCAGCCAAGAGAAGCTGCCCTCCTACAATGAGCAGTTCTTC.

V gene TRBV10-3 combines with J gene TRBJ2-1; D remains unclear. CDR1 and CDR2 (germline): ENHRY, SYGVKD. The CDR3 runs 14 residues. V lost 4 bases and J 6 bases, leaving 13 bases between the germline ends. The CDR3 here is CAISVAGRTNEQFF. CDR3 nucleotides: TGTGCCATCAGTGTGGCCGGGCGTACCAATGAGCAGTTCTTC.

V is TRBV12-3 or TRBV12-4 and J is TRBJ2-7, with TRBD1 matching over 7 bases. The CDR3 is made up of 13 amino acids. V shed 7 bases and J 3 bases; nucleotides not matched to a gene: 6. The CDR3, as DNA: TGTGCCAGCAAGGGGGCCTACGGCTACGAGCAGTACTTC. This translates into CASKGAYGYEQYF.

The gene calls are TRBV3-1 and TRBJ2-4, with unresolved D. This CDR3 contains 16 residues. Trimming cost V 1 base and J 0 bases, with 10 bases left between them. Per the germline V gene, CDR1 is LGHDT and CDR2 is YNNKEL (reference sequence). This CDR3 is CASSQVGPLAKNIQYF. The CDR3 coding sequence is TGTGCCAGCAGCCAAGTAGGGCCACTAGCCAAAAACATTCAGTACTTC. The whole variable domain, filled in from reference TRBV3-1 and TRBJ2-4, reads DTAVSQTPKYLVTQMGNDKSIKCEQNLGHDTMYWYKQDSKKFLKIMFSYNNKELIINETVPNRFSPKSPDKAHLNLHINSLELGDSAVYFCASSQVGPLAKNIQYFGAGTRLSVL.

This chain connects TRBV6-1 to TRBJ2-3, with D tentatively TRBD2 (6 bases). CDR1 MNHNS and CDR2 SASEGT come from the germline V gene. V was pared by 6 bases and J by 1 base, with 14 bases between. The CDR3 is 15 amino acids. The CDR3 DNA reads TGTGCCAGCAGCGGGACTTCCGTTGGCACAGATACGCAGTATTTT. Translating it yields CASSGTSVGTDTQYF.

This clonotype was detected a few times. The chain links TRBV2 to TRBJ2-1, with TRBD2 matching 8 bases. Losses at the gene ends were 8 bases for V and 2 bases for J; bases not matched to a gene: 5. Germline CDR1 SNHLY, CDR2 FYNNEI. This CDR3 has 14 amino acids. The CDR3 DNA sequence: TGTGCCAGCCAGGTAGCGGGAACCTACAATGAGCAGTTCTTC. This encodes CASQVAGTYNEQFF.

The gene calls are TRBV20-1 and TRBJ2-1, with TRBD2 as a possible D gene (6 bases). Germline V gene lookup returns CDR1 DFQATT and CDR2 SNEGSKA (reference sequence). Between the trimmed V and J ends, which lost 3 bases and 1 base, there was a span of 10 bases. The CDR3 runs to 14 residues. The CDR3 loop is CSASYRGSYNEQFF. The CDR3 nucleotides are TGCAGTGCTAGCTACCGGGGGTCCTACAATGAGCAGTTCTTC.